This T cell receptor (beta chain) was documented in a study of T cell repertoires in cytomegalovirus infection. Study at large: CMV infection and matching HLA type were both indicated by public TCR beta signatures. The study's findings and limits: Across the ex vivo response, the dominant clonotypes were HLA-C-restricted CMV-specific TCR beta clonotypes. Cumulative frequency of public TCR beta families picked out carriers of CMV plus the relevant HLA.

TCRdb re-called the reads with MiXCR, one entry per CDR3 protein. The sample holds about half a million distinct CDR3 sequences, around a third seen once. Germline CDR1 and CDR2: PRHDT and FYEKMQ (reference sequence). This CDR3 spans 13 amino acids. V lost 1 base and J 2 bases, leaving 4 bases between the germline ends. With respect to this clonotype: Its specificity is not known. This CDR3 is missing its conserved last phenylalanine or tryptophan, likely due to a read error.

V usage is TRBV13 and J usage is TRBJ2-3, with D uncertain. The input for sequencing was cultured PBMCs, taken from culture after CMV antigen stimulation. The receptor was derived from a human donor in good health (CMV status not recorded). Some clones in this sample may be carry-over from other donors' samples. This CDR3 reads CASSLDPTDTQYS. The CDR3 bases are TGTGCCAGCAGCTTAGACCCCACAGATACGCAGTATTCT.